This T cell receptor (beta chain) is drawn from a study of OX40 agonist ivuxolimab in advanced cancers. Germline CDR1 GTSNPN, CDR2 SVGIG (reference sequence). This CDR3 is 14 amino acids long. The V segment lost 3 bases and the J segment 2 bases; nucleotides outside the gene matches: 0. Some clones are missing from TCRdb's copy, which holds only in-frame ones; the method was immunoSEQ multiplex PCR. Of roughly 67,000 clones listed, approximately 86% are singletons. Source: CD4+ or CD8+ T cells sorted from blood, taken in a trial of the OX40 agonist ivuxolimab. The clonotype comes from an adult with an advanced solid tumor such as melanoma, head and neck, liver or kidney cancer. The V call is TRBV30, the J call TRBJ2-7; the match to TRBD2 covers 14 bases. The CDR3, as DNA: TGTGCCTGGAGGGGACTAGCGGGAGCCTACGAGCAGTACTTC. Amino acids: CAWRGLAGAYEQYF.